This is a list of T cell receptor beta chains from one sample in a study of control samples from healthy donors and cancer patients. Assay used: immunoSEQ multiplex PCR; TCRdb lists only in-frame clones, some missing. The sample lists 45,000 to 60,000 clones, about 93% occurring once. Sequences were obtained from blood. These receptors came from a man in his thirties or forties in good health. Both conserved end residues are part of each CDR3. A D gene is named only where the DNA matches it firmly. Clone size is not always given. Where it is, it says once, few, many or a class for expanded clones.

CDR3: CASSQDRLAGGYTDTQYF
DNA: TGCGCCAGCAGCCAAGATCGGCTAGCGGGGGGGTACACAGATACGCAGTATTTT
size: .
J: TRBJ2-3
D: TRBD2
V: TRBV4-3

CDR3: CASSDSGTSSYEQYF
DNA: TGTGCCAGCAGTGACTCCGGGACTAGCTCCTACGAGCAGTACTTC
size: .
J: TRBJ2-7
D: TRBD2
V: TRBV28

CDR3: CASSLYSGTYEQYF
DNA: TGTGCCAGCAGTTTGTATAGCGGGACCTACGAGCAGTACTTC
size: once
J: TRBJ2-7
D: TRBD2
V: TRBV6-5

CDR3: CASSSPGQGFYGYTF
DNA: TGTGCCAGCAGTTCCCCGGGACAGGGGTTCTATGGCTACACCTTC
size: .
J: TRBJ1-2
D: TRBD1
V: TRBV6-5

CDR3: CASSATGPGTEAFF
DNA: TGTGCCAGCAGTGCCACAGGGCCGGGCACTGAAGCTTTCTTT
size: .
J: TRBJ1-1
D: .
V: TRBV6-4

CDR3: CASRGRGGKNEKLFF
DNA: TGTGCCAGCAGGGGCAGGGGAGGGAAAAATGAAAAACTGTTTTTT
size: .
J: TRBJ1-4
D: .
V: TRBV11-2

CDR3: CASSFPGQGFSAQHF
DNA: TGTGCCAGCAGCTTCCCGGGACAGGGGTTTTCAGCCCAGCATTTT
size: .
J: TRBJ1-5
D: TRBD1
V: TRBV3-1/TRBV3-2

CDR3: CASSPTGYTEAFF
DNA: TGTGCCAGCAGTCCTACAGGGTACACTGAAGCTTTCTTT
size: .
J: TRBJ1-1
D: .
V: TRBV12-3/TRBV12-4

CDR3: CASSLERRLRGNTIYF
DNA: TGTGCCAGCAGCTTAGAACGCAGATTACGTGGAAACACCATATATTTT
size: .
J: TRBJ1-3
D: .
V: TRBV7-2

CDR3: CASSIGRDRANTGELFF
DNA: TGTGCCAGTAGTATAGGACGGGACAGGGCGAACACCGGGGAGCTGTTTTTT
size: .
J: TRBJ2-2
D: TRBD1
V: TRBV19

CDR3: CASSYSGQGADGYTF
DNA: TGCGCCAGCAGCTACTCCGGACAGGGGGCGGATGGCTACACCTTC
size: .
J: TRBJ1-2
D: TRBD1
V: TRBV5-1

CDR3: CASSRWEVSVETQYF
DNA: TGTGCCAGCAGCCGCTGGGAGGTCTCCGTGGAGACCCAGTACTTC
size: .
J: TRBJ2-5
D: .
V: TRBV7-2

CDR3: CASSYRGDSNQPQHF
DNA: TGTGCCAGCAGTTATCGGGGAGACAGCAATCAGCCCCAGCATTTT
size: .
J: TRBJ1-5
D: .
V: TRBV6-2/TRBV6-3

CDR3: CASSQEERGALFYEQYF
DNA: TGCGCCAGCAGCCAAGAAGAACGGGGGGCCCTCTTCTACGAGCAGTACTTC
size: .
J: TRBJ2-7
D: .
V: TRBV4-3

CDR3: CAWSPSSVGYEQYF
DNA: TGTGCCTGGAGTCCTTCTTCGGTGGGCTACGAGCAGTACTTC
size: .
J: TRBJ2-7
D: .
V: TRBV30

CDR3: CASSLHKTSQETQYF
DNA: TGTGCCAGCAGCCTACATAAGACTAGCCAAGAGACCCAGTACTTC
size: .
J: TRBJ2-5
D: .
V: TRBV5-5

CDR3: CSAYQAEAFF
DNA: TGCAGCGCCTACCAGGCTGAAGCTTTCTTT
size: .
J: TRBJ1-1
D: .
V: TRBV29-1

CDR3: CASRGSSAARDEQYF
DNA: TGTGCCAGTAGAGGGTCGAGTGCTGCTCGGGACGAGCAGTACTTC
size: .
J: TRBJ2-7
D: .
V: TRBV19

CDR3: CASSYSRGDYGYTF
DNA: TGTGCCAGCAGTTACTCGCGAGGGGACTATGGCTACACCTTC
size: .
J: TRBJ1-2
D: .
V: TRBV6-5

CDR3: CASSRDFSASYEQYF
DNA: TGTGCCAGCAGTCGGGACTTTTCCGCCTCCTACGAGCAGTACTTC
size: once
J: TRBJ2-7
D: .
V: TRBV27

CDR3: CASSPQGQGGKSPLHF
DNA: TGCGCCAGCAGCCCCCAGGGGCAGGGGGGAAAATCACCCCTCCACTTT
size: .
J: TRBJ1-6
D: TRBD1
V: TRBV5-1

CDR3: CASTLGGEDTQYF
DNA: TGTGCCAGCACCCTAGGGGGTGAGGATACGCAGTATTTT
size: few
J: TRBJ2-3
D: .
V: TRBV7-3

CDR3: CASSFSGRNTEAFF
DNA: TGTGCCAGCAGCTTCTCTGGGCGGAACACTGAAGCTTTCTTT
size: once
J: TRBJ1-1
D: .
V: TRBV3-1/TRBV3-2

CDR3: CASSPTHRTVLNTEAFF
DNA: TGTGCCAGCAGCCCGACCCACAGGACAGTCTTGAACACTGAAGCTTTCTTT
size: once
J: TRBJ1-1
D: .
V: TRBV5-8

CDR3: CASGWGLAGDTQYF
DNA: TGTGCTAGTGGTTGGGGACTAGCGGGAGATACGCAGTATTTT
size: .
J: TRBJ2-3
D: TRBD2
V: TRBV12-5

CDR3: CASSLGQGGETQYF
DNA: TGTGCCAGCTCACTCGGACAGGGGGGAGAGACCCAGTACTTC
size: .
J: TRBJ2-5
D: TRBD1
V: TRBV18

CDR3: CATNTGAGTGGSGYTF
DNA: TGTGCCACTAATACGGGAGCCGGGACAGGGGGCTCTGGCTACACCTTC
size: .
J: TRBJ1-2
D: TRBD1
V: TRBV19

CDR3: CAGSDGRYTGELFF
DNA: TGTGCCGGCTCGGACGGACGCTACACCGGGGAGCTGTTTTTT
size: .
J: TRBJ2-2
D: .
V: TRBV2

CDR3: CASSFMLGAGTEAFF
DNA: TGTGCCAGCAGCTTCATGCTCGGGGCGGGCACTGAAGCTTTCTTT
size: .
J: TRBJ1-1
D: .
V: TRBV7-2

CDR3: CASSIGLAAYEQYF
DNA: TGTGCCAGCAGCATAGGACTAGCGGCCTACGAGCAGTACTTC
size: .
J: TRBJ2-7
D: TRBD2
V: TRBV5-4

CDR3: CAVARTETTDTQYF
DNA: TGTGCCGTTGCGAGGACAGAGACCACAGATACGCAGTATTTT
size: .
J: TRBJ2-3
D: .
V: TRBV19

CDR3: CASSSSTEAFF
DNA: TGTGCCAGCAGTTCCTCCACTGAAGCTTTCTTT
size: .
J: TRBJ1-1
D: .
V: TRBV6-5

CDR3: CASSQGFGRDTYEQYF
DNA: TGCGCCAGCAGCCAAGGCTTCGGGCGGGATACCTACGAGCAGTACTTC
size: once
J: TRBJ2-7
D: .
V: TRBV4-1

CDR3: CASSVDPTGGVNTEAFF
DNA: TGTGCCAGCAGCGTAGATCCCACAGGGGGAGTTAACACTGAAGCTTTCTTT
size: .
J: TRBJ1-1
D: TRBD1
V: TRBV9

CDR3: CASSGQGALSPYGYTF
DNA: TGTGCCAGCAGCGGACAGGGTGCCCTAAGTCCCTATGGCTACACCTTC
size: .
J: TRBJ1-2
D: TRBD1
V: TRBV27

CDR3: CASSSRGRIEAFF
DNA: TGTGCCAGCAGTTCGAGGGGGAGAATTGAAGCTTTCTTT
size: once
J: TRBJ1-1
D: .
V: TRBV12-3/TRBV12-4

CDR3: CASSQLAGESTDTQYF
DNA: TGTGCCAGCAGCCAGCTAGCGGGCGAAAGCACAGATACGCAGTATTTT
size: .
J: TRBJ2-3
D: TRBD2
V: TRBV4-2

CDR3: CASSFDTQVYEQYF
DNA: TGCGCCAGCAGCTTTGACACCCAGGTTTACGAGCAGTACTTC
size: few
J: TRBJ2-7
D: .
V: TRBV5-1

CDR3: CASSMGGRLQYNEQFF
DNA: TGTGCCAGTAGTATGGGAGGGCGACTTCAGTACAATGAGCAGTTCTTC
size: .
J: TRBJ2-1
D: TRBD2
V: TRBV19

CDR3: CASSFISGTSYNEQFF
DNA: TGTGCCAGCAGCTTTATCTCGGGGACCTCCTACAATGAGCAGTTCTTC
size: .
J: TRBJ2-1
D: .
V: TRBV7-8

CDR3: CASSSYTAYEQYF
DNA: TGTGCCAGCAGCTCCTATACAGCGTACGAGCAGTACTTC
size: .
J: TRBJ2-7
D: .
V: TRBV11-1

CDR3: CASSPREPQHF
DNA: TGTGCCAGCAGCCCGAGGGAGCCCCAGCATTTT
size: .
J: TRBJ1-5
D: .
V: TRBV5-8

CDR3: CASSHGRTDSGTEAFF
DNA: TGTGCCAGCAGCCACGGTAGGACAGATTCAGGCACTGAAGCTTTCTTT
size: .
J: TRBJ1-1
D: .
V: TRBV3-1/TRBV3-2

CDR3: CASSPSGQGGSPLHF
DNA: TGTGCCAGCAGCCCCTCGGGACAGGGGGGTTCACCCCTCCACTTT
size: .
J: TRBJ1-6
D: TRBD1
V: TRBV6-5

CDR3: CAISESYEGIYGYTF
DNA: TGTGCCATCAGTGAGTCGTACGAGGGGATCTATGGCTACACCTTC
size: .
J: TRBJ1-2
D: .
V: TRBV10-3